Presented here are 3 T cell receptor beta chains from one specimen sequenced in a study of read filtering for tumor transcriptome and immune sequencing. Molecular barcoded adaptors covering alpha/delta and beta/gamma chains were used on approximately 400 ng RNA. TCRdb used MiXCR to reprocess the reads, holding one entry per CDR3 protein. Of around 26,000 distinct CDR3 sequences in the sample, 13% to 15% are singletons; the top ten hold just under 45%. The sample consisted of a population of CD138-negative cells sorted from bone marrow. Receptor source: a donor aged 40 or older with multiple myeloma.

This clonotype was recorded at least ten times. The chain combines TRBV9 with TRBJ2-1, with 7 bases matching TRBD2. The CDR3 runs 14 residues. Germline trimming cut 4 bases from V and 5 bases from J; bases unmatched to any gene: 6. CDR1 SGDLS and CDR2 YYNGEE come from the germline V gene. The CDR3 sequence is CASSTAGTNNEQFF. CDR3 coding DNA: TGTGCCAGCAGCACAGCCGGGACTAACAATGAGCAGTTCTTC. The complete variable domain, with remaining parts taken from reference TRBV9 and TRBJ2-1, reads DSGVTQTPKHLITATGQRVTLRCSPRSGDLSVYWYQQSLDQGLQFLIQYYNGEERAKGNILERFSAQQFPDLHSELNLSSLELGDSALYFCASSTAGTNNEQFFGPGTRLTVL.

CDR3 region: CASRTGSSFGYTF. CDR3 nucleotides: TGTGCCAGCAGAACCGGGTCGTCTTTTGGCTACACCTTC. V is TRBV12-3 or TRBV12-4 and J is TRBJ1-2; D not certain. The V end lost 6 bases, the J end lost 7 bases, and 15 bases lay between the germline ends. There are 13 residues in the CDR3.

In its sample, this clonotype ranks as medium-sized (0.01 to 0.1%). V and J are TRBV3-1 and TRBJ2-1; D perhaps matches TRBD1 (5 bases). Germline V gene data show CDR1 as LGHDT and CDR2 as YNNKEL (reference sequence). V was cut by 5 bases and J by 7 bases, with 6 bases left in between. CDR3 size: 11 residues. The chain's CDR3 is CASSNRNEQFF. The CDR3 DNA reads as TGTGCCAGCAGCAACAGGAATGAGCAGTTCTTC.